This T cell receptor (beta chain) was recorded in a study of shared clonotypes between healthy human individuals. CDR1 and CDR2 from the germline V gene are MNHEY and SMNVEV (reference sequence). This CDR3 has 19 residues. J lost 1 base, V lost 0 bases, and 11 bases had no gene match. General study points: A limitation of the genetic and exposure-history diversity represented arose from few donors. A generally larger estimated richness was seen in naive subsets than in memory subsets.

This clone was counted a single time. What it binds is unknown. The data were produced by immunoSEQ multiplex PCR, yet TCRdb's version contains in-frame clones alone and is incomplete. The table lists a few million clones, roughly nine tenths of them singletons, with over 0.12% in the top ten. The V and J genes are TRBV27 and TRBJ2-1, with 8 positions matching TRBD1. The sequence was collected from a man between 18 and 35 years old in good health. The sample taken for sequencing was naive CD4+ T cells sorted from blood. The subset denotes: CD45RA+ positively selected. The CDR3 spells CASSLSKAFRGLSYNEQFF. As DNA, the CDR3 is TGTGCCAGCAGTTTATCGAAAGCCTTCAGGGGGCTTTCCTACAATGAGCAGTTCTTC.